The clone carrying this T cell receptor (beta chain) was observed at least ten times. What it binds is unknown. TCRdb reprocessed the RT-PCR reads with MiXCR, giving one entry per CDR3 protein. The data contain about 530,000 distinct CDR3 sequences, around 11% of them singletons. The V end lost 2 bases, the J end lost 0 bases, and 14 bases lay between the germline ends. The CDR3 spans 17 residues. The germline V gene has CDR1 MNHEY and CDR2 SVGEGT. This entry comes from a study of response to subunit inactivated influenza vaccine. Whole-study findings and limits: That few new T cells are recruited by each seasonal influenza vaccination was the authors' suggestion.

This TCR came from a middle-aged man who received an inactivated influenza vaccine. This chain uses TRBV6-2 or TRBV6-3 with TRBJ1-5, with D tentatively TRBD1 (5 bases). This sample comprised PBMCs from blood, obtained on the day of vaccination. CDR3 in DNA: TGTGCCAGCAGTTACCGGGACCGTACCTATAGCAATCAGCCCCAGCATTTT. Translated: CASSYRDRTYSNQPQHF.